Listed below are T cell receptor beta chains from one sample, sequenced in a study of cytomegalovirus exposure and HLA in healthy donors. The table came from immunoSEQ multiplex PCR; TCRdb's copy has only in-frame clones and leaves some out. The sample yields 150,000 to 200,000 clones, around 80% seen once. The sample consisted of PBMCs. These TCRs come from a young man in good health and CMV-seronegative. Both conserved end residues are part of each CDR3. The order of the fields is J gene, D gene, V gene, clone size, CDR3 protein, CDR3 DNA. The D gene is left open where the match is weak. Clone size, where shown, is once, few, many, or a class for clones that have expanded.

j_gene: TRBJ2-7; d_gene: NA; v_gene: TRBV10-3; abundance: few; CDR3aa: CAISEGRSYEQYF; CDR3nt: TGTGCCATCAGTGAGGGGCGATCCTACGAGCAGTACTTC
j_gene: TRBJ2-2; d_gene: TRBD1; v_gene: TRBV9; abundance: NA; CDR3aa: CASSVAPRQGIGELFF; CDR3nt: TGTGCCAGCAGCGTAGCTCCGAGACAGGGGATCGGGGAGCTGTTTTTT
j_gene: TRBJ2-7; d_gene: TRBD1; v_gene: TRBV9; abundance: NA; CDR3aa: CASSVGAGGFHEQYF; CDR3nt: TGTGCCAGCAGCGTAGGGGCAGGGGGATTCCACGAGCAGTACTTC
j_gene: TRBJ2-7; d_gene: TRBD2; v_gene: TRBV25-1; abundance: once; CDR3aa: CASSEWGTSGTYEQYF; CDR3nt: TGTGCCAGCAGCGAATGGGGGACTAGCGGGACCTACGAGCAGTACTTC
j_gene: TRBJ2-2; d_gene: TRBD1; v_gene: TRBV7-9; abundance: NA; CDR3aa: CASSYRPGQGARELFF; CDR3nt: TGTGCCAGCAGCTACCGCCCGGGACAGGGGGCTCGGGAGCTGTTTTTT
j_gene: TRBJ2-7; d_gene: NA; v_gene: TRBV7-3; abundance: few; CDR3aa: CASSFGGHASYEQYF; CDR3nt: TGTGCCAGCAGCTTTGGCGGCCACGCATCCTACGAGCAGTACTTC
j_gene: TRBJ1-5; d_gene: TRBD1; v_gene: TRBV5-5; abundance: few; CDR3aa: CASSPTGGNQPQHF; CDR3nt: TGTGCCAGCAGCCCAACAGGGGGGAATCAGCCCCAGCATTTT
j_gene: TRBJ1-1; d_gene: TRBD1; v_gene: TRBV9; abundance: NA; CDR3aa: CASSGGQGIYMNTEAFF; CDR3nt: TGTGCCAGCAGCGGAGGACAGGGGATATACATGAACACTGAAGCTTTCTTT
j_gene: TRBJ2-7; d_gene: NA; v_gene: TRBV5-1; abundance: NA; CDR3aa: CASSFTQIHYEQYF; CDR3nt: TGCGCCAGCAGCTTTACGCAGATCCACTACGAGCAGTACTTC
j_gene: TRBJ1-6; d_gene: NA; v_gene: TRBV29-1; abundance: NA; CDR3aa: CSVEEQGGSPLHF; CDR3nt: TGCAGCGTTGAAGAGCAGGGCGGTTCACCCCTCCACTTT
j_gene: TRBJ2-3; d_gene: NA; v_gene: TRBV11-3; abundance: NA; CDR3aa: CASKDRGTDTQYF; CDR3nt: TGTGCCAGCAAGGACAGAGGCACAGATACGCAGTATTTT
j_gene: TRBJ2-2; d_gene: NA; v_gene: TRBV19; abundance: NA; CDR3aa: CASRASGTGELFF; CDR3nt: TGTGCCAGTAGAGCTAGTGGCACCGGGGAGCTGTTTTTT
j_gene: TRBJ2-5; d_gene: TRBD2; v_gene: TRBV5-1; abundance: NA; CDR3aa: CASSLAAGGRVETQYF; CDR3nt: TGCGCCAGCAGCTTGGCGGCGGGAGGGCGTGTTGAGACCCAGTACTTC
j_gene: TRBJ2-6; d_gene: TRBD2; v_gene: TRBV5-6; abundance: NA; CDR3aa: CASSWGGLRSGANVLTF; CDR3nt: TGTGCCAGCAGCTGGGGGGGGTTAAGATCTGGGGCCAACGTCCTGACTTTC
j_gene: TRBJ1-2; d_gene: TRBD1; v_gene: TRBV30; abundance: NA; CDR3aa: CAWSRHPRGTGAITNYGYTF; CDR3nt: TGTGCCTGGAGTCGTCATCCCAGGGGGACAGGGGCCATAACTAACTATGGCTACACCTTC
j_gene: TRBJ2-5; d_gene: TRBD2; v_gene: TRBV4-1; abundance: NA; CDR3aa: CASSQDGAGGLQETQYF; CDR3nt: TGCGCCAGCAGCCAAGATGGCGCGGGGGGACTCCAAGAGACCCAGTACTTC
j_gene: TRBJ2-2; d_gene: NA; v_gene: TRBV6-5; abundance: NA; CDR3aa: CASSYEAGGYTGELFF; CDR3nt: TGTGCCAGCAGTTACGAGGCAGGGGGGTACACCGGGGAGCTGTTTTTT
j_gene: TRBJ2-7; d_gene: NA; v_gene: TRBV5-1; abundance: NA; CDR3aa: CASGAGGLRYEQYF; CDR3nt: TGCGCCAGCGGAGCCGGCGGGCTCCGCTACGAGCAGTACTTC
j_gene: TRBJ1-1; d_gene: TRBD1; v_gene: TRBV29-1; abundance: NA; CDR3aa: CSGRGGAEAFF; CDR3nt: TGCAGCGGTCGAGGGGGCGCTGAAGCTTTCTTT
j_gene: TRBJ2-5; d_gene: TRBD2; v_gene: TRBV27; abundance: NA; CDR3aa: CASSSLAGGLETQYF; CDR3nt: TGTGCCAGCAGTTCCCTAGCGGGAGGGTTAGAGACCCAGTACTTC
j_gene: TRBJ1-1; d_gene: TRBD1; v_gene: TRBV5-1; abundance: NA; CDR3aa: CASSSLGTGVVNTEAFF; CDR3nt: TGCGCCAGCAGCTCGTTAGGGACAGGGGTGGTCAACACTGAAGCTTTCTTT
j_gene: TRBJ1-2; d_gene: TRBD1; v_gene: TRBV7-9; abundance: NA; CDR3aa: CASSLVGQGTKHYGYTF; CDR3nt: TGTGCCAGCAGCTTAGTGGGACAGGGCACGAAACACTATGGCTACACCTTC
j_gene: TRBJ2-3; d_gene: NA; v_gene: TRBV19; abundance: NA; CDR3aa: CASSIAGTPVNTQYF; CDR3nt: TGTGCCAGTAGCATCGCCGGGACACCGGTGAATACGCAGTATTTT
j_gene: TRBJ1-1; d_gene: NA; v_gene: TRBV29-1; abundance: NA; CDR3aa: CSVNVQGLDTEAFF; CDR3nt: TGCAGCGTCAATGTACAGGGTTTGGACACTGAAGCTTTCTTT
j_gene: TRBJ1-2; d_gene: TRBD1; v_gene: TRBV5-1; abundance: NA; CDR3aa: CASSPGTGPMHGYTF; CDR3nt: TGCGCCAGCAGCCCGGGGACAGGCCCAATGCATGGCTACACCTTC
j_gene: TRBJ2-7; d_gene: NA; v_gene: TRBV2; abundance: NA; CDR3aa: CASSERQDSYEQYF; CDR3nt: TGTGCCAGCAGTGAAAGACAGGACTCCTACGAGCAGTACTTC
j_gene: TRBJ2-5; d_gene: TRBD1; v_gene: TRBV7-7; abundance: NA; CDR3aa: CASSLNLPGDRGPGETQYF; CDR3nt: TGTGCTAGCAGCTTAAATCTGCCCGGGGACAGGGGGCCGGGGGAGACCCAGTACTTC
j_gene: TRBJ2-4; d_gene: TRBD2; v_gene: TRBV2; abundance: NA; CDR3aa: CASTGLAGGLGKNIQYF; CDR3nt: TGTGCCAGCACCGGACTAGCGGGAGGGTTGGGCAAAAACATTCAGTACTTC
j_gene: TRBJ2-3; d_gene: TRBD2; v_gene: TRBV2; abundance: NA; CDR3aa: CASSVTGGGTDTQYF; CDR3nt: TGTGCCAGCAGTGTCACGGGAGGGGGCACAGATACGCAGTATTTT
j_gene: TRBJ2-3; d_gene: TRBD2; v_gene: TRBV7-9; abundance: NA; CDR3aa: CASSFLLAGDVTDTQYF; CDR3nt: TGTGCCAGCAGCTTCCTACTAGCGGGAGACGTCACAGATACGCAGTATTTT
j_gene: TRBJ2-7; d_gene: NA; v_gene: TRBV11-2; abundance: NA; CDR3aa: CASSRVVSYEQYF; CDR3nt: TGTGCCAGCAGCCGGGTCGTTTCCTACGAGCAGTACTTC
j_gene: TRBJ2-7; d_gene: TRBD2; v_gene: TRBV4-1; abundance: NA; CDR3aa: CASSRLLAVSYEQYF; CDR3nt: TGCGCCAGCAGCCGCCTACTAGCGGTCTCCTACGAGCAGTACTTC
j_gene: TRBJ2-2; d_gene: NA; v_gene: TRBV11-2; abundance: NA; CDR3aa: CASSLDAFLVTGELFF; CDR3nt: TGTGCCAGCAGCTTAGACGCCTTTCTAGTAACCGGGGAGCTGTTTTTT
j_gene: TRBJ1-3; d_gene: NA; v_gene: TRBV7-9; abundance: NA; CDR3aa: CASSSIETRGGNTIYF; CDR3nt: TGTGCCAGCAGCTCCATAGAGACTCGGGGAGGAAACACCATATATTTT
j_gene: TRBJ2-3; d_gene: NA; v_gene: TRBV28; abundance: NA; CDR3aa: CASSLWTGITDTQYF; CDR3nt: TGTGCCAGCAGTTTATGGACAGGAATCACAGATACGCAGTATTTT
j_gene: TRBJ1-1; d_gene: NA; v_gene: TRBV11-2; abundance: NA; CDR3aa: CASSLVQGPMNTEAFF; CDR3nt: TGTGCCAGCAGCTTAGTGCAGGGGCCCATGAACACTGAAGCTTTCTTT
j_gene: TRBJ1-1; d_gene: TRBD1; v_gene: TRBV25-1; abundance: NA; CDR3aa: CATRGGTEAFF; CDR3nt: TGTGCCACCAGGGGGGGGACTGAAGCTTTCTTT
j_gene: TRBJ2-5; d_gene: TRBD2; v_gene: TRBV5-5; abundance: NA; CDR3aa: CASSPPRGGETQYF; CDR3nt: TGTGCCAGCAGTCCCCCCCGGGGGGGAGAGACCCAGTACTTC
j_gene: TRBJ1-2; d_gene: NA; v_gene: TRBV19; abundance: NA; CDR3aa: CASSSSANYGYTF; CDR3nt: TGTGCCAGTAGTTCTTCAGCTAACTATGGCTACACCTTC
j_gene: TRBJ2-7; d_gene: NA; v_gene: TRBV2; abundance: NA; CDR3aa: CASSVWVQDHEQYF; CDR3nt: TGTGCCAGCAGTGTATGGGTACAGGACCACGAGCAGTACTTC
j_gene: TRBJ2-1; d_gene: NA; v_gene: TRBV6-1; abundance: few; CDR3aa: CASREGLLRDSYNEQFF; CDR3nt: TGTGCCAGCAGGGAAGGACTCTTGAGGGACTCCTACAATGAGCAGTTCTTC
j_gene: TRBJ2-1; d_gene: TRBD2; v_gene: TRBV19; abundance: NA; CDR3aa: CASSILGLAGQSYNEQFF; CDR3nt: TGTGCCAGTAGTATCCTCGGACTAGCGGGGCAATCCTACAATGAGCAGTTCTTC
j_gene: TRBJ2-3; d_gene: TRBD1; v_gene: TRBV28; abundance: NA; CDR3aa: CASQTGGVDTQYF; CDR3nt: TGTGCCAGCCAGACAGGGGGCGTTGATACGCAGTATTTT
j_gene: TRBJ2-5; d_gene: TRBD2; v_gene: TRBV5-1; abundance: NA; CDR3aa: CASSTTSGRAGETQYF; CDR3nt: TGCGCCAGCAGCACGACTAGCGGGAGGGCCGGGGAGACCCAGTACTTC
j_gene: TRBJ2-1; d_gene: TRBD2; v_gene: TRBV7-2; abundance: NA; CDR3aa: CASSPAGGSYNEQFF; CDR3nt: TGTGCCAGCAGCCCAGCGGGAGGGTCCTACAATGAGCAGTTCTTC
j_gene: TRBJ1-5; d_gene: TRBD1; v_gene: TRBV7-9; abundance: NA; CDR3aa: CASSPGGKRGQPQHF; CDR3nt: TGTGCCAGCAGCCCAGGGGGCAAGCGCGGTCAGCCCCAGCATTTT
j_gene: TRBJ2-1; d_gene: TRBD2; v_gene: TRBV10-3; abundance: NA; CDR3aa: CASSGLADNEQFF; CDR3nt: TGTGCCAGTAGCGGACTAGCAGATAATGAGCAGTTCTTC
j_gene: TRBJ1-1; d_gene: NA; v_gene: TRBV28; abundance: NA; CDR3aa: CASTLSTEAFF; CDR3nt: TGTGCCAGCACTTTGAGCACTGAAGCTTTCTTT
j_gene: TRBJ2-6; d_gene: NA; v_gene: TRBV28; abundance: NA; CDR3aa: CASSWAGSGANVLTF; CDR3nt: TGTGCCAGCAGTTGGGCGGGGAGCGGGGCCAACGTCCTGACTTTC
j_gene: TRBJ2-7; d_gene: NA; v_gene: TRBV5-4; abundance: once; CDR3aa: CACSHEQYF; CDR3nt: TGTGCCTGTAGCCACGAGCAGTACTTC
j_gene: TRBJ2-3; d_gene: TRBD2; v_gene: TRBV27; abundance: NA; CDR3aa: CASNPGLAGPTDTQYF; CDR3nt: TGTGCCAGCAATCCAGGGCTAGCGGGTCCCACAGATACGCAGTATTTT